Listed below are T cell receptor beta chains from one sample, sequenced in a study of Ad26.COV2.S vaccination and SARS-CoV-2 variants. The protocol was immunoSEQ multiplex PCR, while the TCRdb copy is restricted to in-frame clones and leaves out a portion. The sample has hundreds of thousands of clones, around 92% seen once. Sequenced material: peripheral blood, taken in a trial of Ad26.COV2.S vaccine versus placebo. The receptors were gathered from a person aged 18-65 years who received the Ad26.COV2.S COVID-19 vaccine or a placebo. Each CDR3 is given with its conserved first and last residue. D genes are given only for firm matches. Expanded clones are given a class, and other clones once, few, many or no size at all.

. | TRBJ1-1 | TRBV20-1 | . | TGCAGTGCTAGTTTGGGAGACTTCGAAGCTTTCTTT | CSASLGDFEAFF
. | TRBJ2-3 | TRBV4-2 | . | TGTGCCAGCAGCCGACCGGGGCAGCCAGATACGCAGTATTTT | CASSRPGQPDTQYF
. | TRBJ2-5 | TRBV6-6 | TRBD1 | TGTGCCAGCAGTTACTCCCGGGACAGGGGTGAGACCCAGTACTTC | CASSYSRDRGETQYF
few | TRBJ1-2 | TRBV19 | . | TGTGCCAGTAGTATAGGAGGGGTCGACTACACCTTC | CASSIGGVDYTF
. | TRBJ1-3 | TRBV3-1/TRBV3-2 | . | TGTGCCAGCAGCCCATTGGACCGAATTGGGAGCTCTGGAAACACCATATATTTT | CASSPLDRIGSSGNTIYF
. | TRBJ2-3 | TRBV19 | . | TGTGCCAGTAGTATAGATTCGGTCAGGGCCACCCGCACAGATACGCAGTATTTT | CASSIDSVRATRTDTQYF
. | TRBJ2-7 | TRBV13 | . | TGTGCCAGCAGCTTACAGCGGTCGTTTGGCTCCTACGAGCAGTACTTC | CASSLQRSFGSYEQYF
. | TRBJ2-2 | TRBV27 | . | TGTGCCAGCAGTTTATACCGGGCCAACACCGGGGAGCTGTTTTTT | CASSLYRANTGELFF
. | TRBJ1-5 | TRBV18 | . | TGTGCCAGCTCACCCTCGGGGGCTCAGCCCCAGCATTTT | CASSPSGAQPQHF
. | TRBJ2-1 | TRBV11-2 | TRBD2 | TGTGCCAGCAGCCCAGCGGGGGGGCCTTACAATGAGCAGTTCTTC | CASSPAGGPYNEQFF
. | TRBJ2-3 | TRBV5-1 | TRBD1 | TGCGCCAGCAGCCCCGTACAGGGGGTCCACACAGATACGCAGTATTTT | CASSPVQGVHTDTQYF
once | TRBJ1-2 | TRBV19 | TRBD1 | TGTGCCAGTAGTACGGACAGGGGGCGCGGAGGCTACACCTTC | CASSTDRGRGGYTF
. | TRBJ1-3 | TRBV25-1 | TRBD1 | TGTGCCAGCAGGCGGACAGGGTCTGGAAACACCATATATTTT | CASRRTGSGNTIYF
. | TRBJ1-1 | TRBV19 | . | TGTGCCAGTCGACCCCGCGGGGACACTGAAGCTTTCTTT | CASRPRGDTEAFF
. | TRBJ1-2 | TRBV5-1 | . | TGCGCCAGCAGCCCGTGGGCAGGAAATGGCTACACCTTC | CASSPWAGNGYTF
. | TRBJ1-1 | TRBV6-2/TRBV6-3 | . | TGTGCCAGCAGCACGCTGCCTATGAACACTGAAGCTTTCTTT | CASSTLPMNTEAFF
. | TRBJ2-4 | TRBV11-2 | . | TGTGCCAGCAGCCAATCGGGCAACATTCAGTACTTC | CASSQSGNIQYF
. | TRBJ2-1 | TRBV3-1/TRBV3-2 | . | TGTGCCAGCAGCCCGACCGGGACCTACAATGAGCAGTTCTTC | CASSPTGTYNEQFF
. | TRBJ2-7 | TRBV13 | . | TGTGCCAGCAGCTTAAACCCTAGCGTCCCTTACGAGCAGTACTTC | CASSLNPSVPYEQYF
. | TRBJ1-4 | TRBV6-1 | . | TGTGCCAGCAGTGAAGATGGAAAACTGTTTTTT | CASSEDGKLFF
. | TRBJ2-3 | TRBV27 | . | TGTGCCAGCAGTTTGCAGGGAAAAAGAACAGATACGCAGTATTTT | CASSLQGKRTDTQYF
. | TRBJ2-1 | TRBV11-2 | . | TGTGCCAGCAACTTAGCGGAGCTCAATGAGCAGTTCTTC | CASNLAELNEQFF
. | TRBJ1-5 | TRBV2 | . | TGTGCCAGCAGTGCAGGGCAGCCCCAGCATTTT | CASSAGQPQHF
once | TRBJ1-2 | TRBV19 | . | TGTGCCAGTAGTCGGGACACGGGAGGCTATGGCTACACCTTC | CASSRDTGGYGYTF
. | TRBJ1-2 | TRBV7-3 | . | TGTGCCAGCAGCCCGGGACCCGGATGGGGCTACACCTTC | CASSPGPGWGYTF
. | TRBJ2-7 | TRBV11-2 | . | TGTGCCAGCAGCTTAGGGGTAGGGACTCTCTACGAGCAGTACTTC | CASSLGVGTLYEQYF
. | TRBJ1-3 | TRBV7-9 | TRBD1 | TGTGCCAGCAGCGCCAGGGGGACGCTAGGAAACACCATATATTTT | CASSARGTLGNTIYF
. | TRBJ1-3 | TRBV7-6 | TRBD1 | TGTGCCAGCAGCGTCGGGACAGAAGGCTCTGGAAACACCATATATTTT | CASSVGTEGSGNTIYF
. | TRBJ1-5 | TRBV5-8 | . | TGTGCCAGCAGCTTGGGGGTAGGGGACCAGCCCCAGCATTTT | CASSLGVGDQPQHF
. | TRBJ1-2 | TRBV6-5 | TRBD1 | TGTGCCAGCAGCCGGGACAGGGCCTATGGCTACACCTTC | CASSRDRAYGYTF
. | TRBJ2-2 | TRBV19 | TRBD1 | TGTGCCAGTAGTAATCCGGGACAGGGGGCAGGGACCGGGGAGCTGTTTTTT | CASSNPGQGAGTGELFF
. | TRBJ2-1 | TRBV24-1 | . | TGTGCCACCAGTCCTCTAGGCGCGGGCTCCTACAATGAGCAGTTCTTC | CATSPLGAGSYNEQFF
. | TRBJ2-7 | TRBV6-2/TRBV6-3 | . | TGTGCCAGCAGTATAACTAGGACCCTCTACGAGCAGTACTTC | CASSITRTLYEQYF
. | TRBJ2-5 | TRBV10-3 | . | TGTGCCATCAGTGAGTCACTATCAGGGGGGGAGACCCAGTACTTC | CAISESLSGGETQYF
. | TRBJ1-1 | TRBV29-1 | . | TGCAGCGTTCCGGGGCCTTCAACTGAAGCTTTCTTT | CSVPGPSTEAFF
. | TRBJ2-1 | TRBV5-1 | TRBD2 | TGCGCCAGCAGCACAGGACTAGTGGGTCCCCATGAGCAGTTCTTC | CASSTGLVGPHEQFF
. | TRBJ2-7 | TRBV4-2 | . | TGTGCCAGCAGCCAAGAGCGGGCAGGGAGGAACGAGCAGTACTTC | CASSQERAGRNEQYF
once | TRBJ1-6 | TRBV5-5 | TRBD1 | TGTGCCAGCAGCTTGGGACGGACAGGCGTTAATTCACCCCTCCACTTT | CASSLGRTGVNSPLHF
. | TRBJ2-2 | TRBV27 | . | TGTGCCAGCAGTTGGCCTCCGGGGAGAACCGGGGAGCTGTTTTTT | CASSWPPGRTGELFF
. | TRBJ2-7 | TRBV7-2 | . | TGTGCCAGCAGCGCGCCCAGGGGAAGCGAGCAGTACTTC | CASSAPRGSEQYF
. | TRBJ2-2 | TRBV7-3 | . | TGTGCCAGCAGGGTCGGATCCGGGGAGCTGTTTTTT | CASRVGSGELFF
. | TRBJ2-3 | TRBV5-6 | . | TGTGCCAGCAGCTTGGGCGGAGATACGCAGTATTTT | CASSLGGDTQYF
. | TRBJ2-7 | TRBV30 | TRBD2 | TGTGCCTGGGCTATAGCGGGGTACTCCTACGAGCAGTACTTC | CAWAIAGYSYEQYF
. | TRBJ2-2 | TRBV5-1 | TRBD2 | TGCGCCAGCAGCTCCTCCGGGACTAGCGGGTTAGGCCCCGGGGAGCTGTTTTTT | CASSSSGTSGLGPGELFF
. | TRBJ1-6 | TRBV10-3 | . | TGTGCCATCAGCGTGGGGGGGGCATTCCAACCCAGATCACCCCTCCACTTT | CAISVGGAFQPRSPLHF
. | TRBJ2-1 | TRBV30 | TRBD2 | TGTGCCTGGAGGGTTAGCGGGAGAGGGGCCTACAATGAGCAGTTCTTC | CAWRVSGRGAYNEQFF
. | TRBJ1-1 | TRBV5-4 | . | TGTGCCAGCAGCCTTTACAGGGACGCAACGCGCGGCACTGAAGCTTTCTTT | CASSLYRDATRGTEAFF
. | TRBJ2-3 | TRBV19 | TRBD1 | TGTGCCAGTAGTCCGCTGGGGGACAGGCACACAGATACGCAGTATTTT | CASSPLGDRHTDTQYF
. | TRBJ2-2 | TRBV19 | TRBD1 | TGTGCCAGTAGCGGATGGGACAGGGGGAAGGGCGGGGAGCTGTTTTTT | CASSGWDRGKGGELFF
few | TRBJ1-4 | TRBV5-1 | . | TGCGCCAGCAGCACGGGTTCAACTAATGAAAAACTGTTTTTT | CASSTGSTNEKLFF
. | TRBJ2-5 | TRBV11-2 | . | TGTGCCAGCAGCTTAAGAACAGAGACCCAGTACTTC | CASSLRTETQYF
. | TRBJ2-7 | TRBV27 | TRBD1 | TGTGCCAGCGCAACGGACAGGGGGCTATACGAGCAGTACTTC | CASATDRGLYEQYF
once | TRBJ1-2 | TRBV4-1 | . | TGCGCCAGCAGCCATTATTATGGCTACACCTTC | CASSHYYGYTF